This TCR beta chain was recorded in a study of OX40 agonist ivuxolimab in advanced cancers. Data came from immunoSEQ multiplex PCR; TCRdb stores just in-frame clones and leaves some out. The sample contains around 20,000 clones, 65% to 75% of which appear only once. Unmatched junction bases numbered 11, after V lost 8 bases and J lost 5 bases. Germline values: CDR1 MGHDK, CDR2 SYGVNS. This CDR3 is 14 amino acids long. This clonotype was obtained from an adult with an advanced solid tumor such as melanoma, head and neck, liver or kidney cancer. The sample in question was CD4+ or CD8+ T cells sorted from blood, obtained in a trial of the OX40 agonist ivuxolimab. The chain is built from TRBV25-1 and TRBJ2-5; 7 bases line up with TRBD1. The CDR3 nucleotides are TGTGCCAGCCAGGCACAGGGGATGTGGGAGACCCAGTACTTC. This encodes CASQAQGMWETQYF.